Here is one TCR beta chain with its context. The data belong to a study of blood T cell repertoires in COVID-19. Overall study context: Sample material is recorded as cDNA or gDNA derived from T cells, B-cell-depleted T cells, or PBMCs.

Study processing details: Counts of nucleated cells, estimated from reference gene primer amplification, were obtained. The assay was immunoSEQ multiplex PCR, and TCRdb's table has in-frame clones only and misses some. V and J calls and clone size are those listed in that table; D and trimming were worked out from the DNA. Counted here are roughly 120,000 clones, 88% occurring once; the ten biggest clones make up approximately 0.81%. CDR1 and CDR2 (germline): SGHRS, YFSETQ. V lost 4 bases and J lost 5; bases outside the gene matches: 5. There are 14 residues in the CDR3. The receptor comes from a woman between 45 and 65 years old with active or convalescent COVID-19. The sample taken for sequencing was peripheral blood. This chain uses TRBV5-1 with TRBJ1-1; 10 positions agree with TRBD1. The CDR3 nucleotides read TGCGCCAGCAGCAAGGACAGGGGGAGAACTGAAGCTTTCTTT. Protein: CASSKDRGRTEAFF.